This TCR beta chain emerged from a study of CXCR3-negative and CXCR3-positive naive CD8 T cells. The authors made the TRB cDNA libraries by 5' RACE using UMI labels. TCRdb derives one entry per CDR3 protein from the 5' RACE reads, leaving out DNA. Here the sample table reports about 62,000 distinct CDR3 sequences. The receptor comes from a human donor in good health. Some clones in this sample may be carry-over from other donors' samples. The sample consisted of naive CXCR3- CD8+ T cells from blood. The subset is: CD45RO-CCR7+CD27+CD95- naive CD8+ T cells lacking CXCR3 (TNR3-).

The CDR3: CASSFFENMNTEAFF. V is TRBV7-3 and J is TRBJ1-1. Per the germline V gene, CDR1 is SGHTA and CDR2 is FQGTGA. The CDR3 is made up of 15 amino acids. Complete variable domain (other parts from reference TRBV7-3 and TRBJ1-1): GAGVSQTPSNKVTEKGKYVELRCDPISGHTALYWYRQSLGQGPEFLIYFQGTGAADDSGLPNDRFFAVRPEGSVSTLKIQRTERGDSAVYLCASSFFENMNTEAFFGQGTRLTVV.